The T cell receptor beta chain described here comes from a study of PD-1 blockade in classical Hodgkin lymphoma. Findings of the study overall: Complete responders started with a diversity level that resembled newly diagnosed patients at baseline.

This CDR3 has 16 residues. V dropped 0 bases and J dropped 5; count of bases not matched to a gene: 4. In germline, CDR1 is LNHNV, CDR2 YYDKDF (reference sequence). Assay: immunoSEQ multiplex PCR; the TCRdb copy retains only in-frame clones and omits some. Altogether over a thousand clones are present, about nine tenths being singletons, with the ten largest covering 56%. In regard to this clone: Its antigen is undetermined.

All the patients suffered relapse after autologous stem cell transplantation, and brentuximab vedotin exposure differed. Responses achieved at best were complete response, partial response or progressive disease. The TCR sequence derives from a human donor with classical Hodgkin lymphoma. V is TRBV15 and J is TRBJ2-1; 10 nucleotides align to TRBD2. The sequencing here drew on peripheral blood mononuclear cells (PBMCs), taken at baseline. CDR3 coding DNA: TGTGCCACCAGCAGAGATACTAGCGGGGACCACAATGAGCAGTTCTTC. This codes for CATSRDTSGDHNEQFF.